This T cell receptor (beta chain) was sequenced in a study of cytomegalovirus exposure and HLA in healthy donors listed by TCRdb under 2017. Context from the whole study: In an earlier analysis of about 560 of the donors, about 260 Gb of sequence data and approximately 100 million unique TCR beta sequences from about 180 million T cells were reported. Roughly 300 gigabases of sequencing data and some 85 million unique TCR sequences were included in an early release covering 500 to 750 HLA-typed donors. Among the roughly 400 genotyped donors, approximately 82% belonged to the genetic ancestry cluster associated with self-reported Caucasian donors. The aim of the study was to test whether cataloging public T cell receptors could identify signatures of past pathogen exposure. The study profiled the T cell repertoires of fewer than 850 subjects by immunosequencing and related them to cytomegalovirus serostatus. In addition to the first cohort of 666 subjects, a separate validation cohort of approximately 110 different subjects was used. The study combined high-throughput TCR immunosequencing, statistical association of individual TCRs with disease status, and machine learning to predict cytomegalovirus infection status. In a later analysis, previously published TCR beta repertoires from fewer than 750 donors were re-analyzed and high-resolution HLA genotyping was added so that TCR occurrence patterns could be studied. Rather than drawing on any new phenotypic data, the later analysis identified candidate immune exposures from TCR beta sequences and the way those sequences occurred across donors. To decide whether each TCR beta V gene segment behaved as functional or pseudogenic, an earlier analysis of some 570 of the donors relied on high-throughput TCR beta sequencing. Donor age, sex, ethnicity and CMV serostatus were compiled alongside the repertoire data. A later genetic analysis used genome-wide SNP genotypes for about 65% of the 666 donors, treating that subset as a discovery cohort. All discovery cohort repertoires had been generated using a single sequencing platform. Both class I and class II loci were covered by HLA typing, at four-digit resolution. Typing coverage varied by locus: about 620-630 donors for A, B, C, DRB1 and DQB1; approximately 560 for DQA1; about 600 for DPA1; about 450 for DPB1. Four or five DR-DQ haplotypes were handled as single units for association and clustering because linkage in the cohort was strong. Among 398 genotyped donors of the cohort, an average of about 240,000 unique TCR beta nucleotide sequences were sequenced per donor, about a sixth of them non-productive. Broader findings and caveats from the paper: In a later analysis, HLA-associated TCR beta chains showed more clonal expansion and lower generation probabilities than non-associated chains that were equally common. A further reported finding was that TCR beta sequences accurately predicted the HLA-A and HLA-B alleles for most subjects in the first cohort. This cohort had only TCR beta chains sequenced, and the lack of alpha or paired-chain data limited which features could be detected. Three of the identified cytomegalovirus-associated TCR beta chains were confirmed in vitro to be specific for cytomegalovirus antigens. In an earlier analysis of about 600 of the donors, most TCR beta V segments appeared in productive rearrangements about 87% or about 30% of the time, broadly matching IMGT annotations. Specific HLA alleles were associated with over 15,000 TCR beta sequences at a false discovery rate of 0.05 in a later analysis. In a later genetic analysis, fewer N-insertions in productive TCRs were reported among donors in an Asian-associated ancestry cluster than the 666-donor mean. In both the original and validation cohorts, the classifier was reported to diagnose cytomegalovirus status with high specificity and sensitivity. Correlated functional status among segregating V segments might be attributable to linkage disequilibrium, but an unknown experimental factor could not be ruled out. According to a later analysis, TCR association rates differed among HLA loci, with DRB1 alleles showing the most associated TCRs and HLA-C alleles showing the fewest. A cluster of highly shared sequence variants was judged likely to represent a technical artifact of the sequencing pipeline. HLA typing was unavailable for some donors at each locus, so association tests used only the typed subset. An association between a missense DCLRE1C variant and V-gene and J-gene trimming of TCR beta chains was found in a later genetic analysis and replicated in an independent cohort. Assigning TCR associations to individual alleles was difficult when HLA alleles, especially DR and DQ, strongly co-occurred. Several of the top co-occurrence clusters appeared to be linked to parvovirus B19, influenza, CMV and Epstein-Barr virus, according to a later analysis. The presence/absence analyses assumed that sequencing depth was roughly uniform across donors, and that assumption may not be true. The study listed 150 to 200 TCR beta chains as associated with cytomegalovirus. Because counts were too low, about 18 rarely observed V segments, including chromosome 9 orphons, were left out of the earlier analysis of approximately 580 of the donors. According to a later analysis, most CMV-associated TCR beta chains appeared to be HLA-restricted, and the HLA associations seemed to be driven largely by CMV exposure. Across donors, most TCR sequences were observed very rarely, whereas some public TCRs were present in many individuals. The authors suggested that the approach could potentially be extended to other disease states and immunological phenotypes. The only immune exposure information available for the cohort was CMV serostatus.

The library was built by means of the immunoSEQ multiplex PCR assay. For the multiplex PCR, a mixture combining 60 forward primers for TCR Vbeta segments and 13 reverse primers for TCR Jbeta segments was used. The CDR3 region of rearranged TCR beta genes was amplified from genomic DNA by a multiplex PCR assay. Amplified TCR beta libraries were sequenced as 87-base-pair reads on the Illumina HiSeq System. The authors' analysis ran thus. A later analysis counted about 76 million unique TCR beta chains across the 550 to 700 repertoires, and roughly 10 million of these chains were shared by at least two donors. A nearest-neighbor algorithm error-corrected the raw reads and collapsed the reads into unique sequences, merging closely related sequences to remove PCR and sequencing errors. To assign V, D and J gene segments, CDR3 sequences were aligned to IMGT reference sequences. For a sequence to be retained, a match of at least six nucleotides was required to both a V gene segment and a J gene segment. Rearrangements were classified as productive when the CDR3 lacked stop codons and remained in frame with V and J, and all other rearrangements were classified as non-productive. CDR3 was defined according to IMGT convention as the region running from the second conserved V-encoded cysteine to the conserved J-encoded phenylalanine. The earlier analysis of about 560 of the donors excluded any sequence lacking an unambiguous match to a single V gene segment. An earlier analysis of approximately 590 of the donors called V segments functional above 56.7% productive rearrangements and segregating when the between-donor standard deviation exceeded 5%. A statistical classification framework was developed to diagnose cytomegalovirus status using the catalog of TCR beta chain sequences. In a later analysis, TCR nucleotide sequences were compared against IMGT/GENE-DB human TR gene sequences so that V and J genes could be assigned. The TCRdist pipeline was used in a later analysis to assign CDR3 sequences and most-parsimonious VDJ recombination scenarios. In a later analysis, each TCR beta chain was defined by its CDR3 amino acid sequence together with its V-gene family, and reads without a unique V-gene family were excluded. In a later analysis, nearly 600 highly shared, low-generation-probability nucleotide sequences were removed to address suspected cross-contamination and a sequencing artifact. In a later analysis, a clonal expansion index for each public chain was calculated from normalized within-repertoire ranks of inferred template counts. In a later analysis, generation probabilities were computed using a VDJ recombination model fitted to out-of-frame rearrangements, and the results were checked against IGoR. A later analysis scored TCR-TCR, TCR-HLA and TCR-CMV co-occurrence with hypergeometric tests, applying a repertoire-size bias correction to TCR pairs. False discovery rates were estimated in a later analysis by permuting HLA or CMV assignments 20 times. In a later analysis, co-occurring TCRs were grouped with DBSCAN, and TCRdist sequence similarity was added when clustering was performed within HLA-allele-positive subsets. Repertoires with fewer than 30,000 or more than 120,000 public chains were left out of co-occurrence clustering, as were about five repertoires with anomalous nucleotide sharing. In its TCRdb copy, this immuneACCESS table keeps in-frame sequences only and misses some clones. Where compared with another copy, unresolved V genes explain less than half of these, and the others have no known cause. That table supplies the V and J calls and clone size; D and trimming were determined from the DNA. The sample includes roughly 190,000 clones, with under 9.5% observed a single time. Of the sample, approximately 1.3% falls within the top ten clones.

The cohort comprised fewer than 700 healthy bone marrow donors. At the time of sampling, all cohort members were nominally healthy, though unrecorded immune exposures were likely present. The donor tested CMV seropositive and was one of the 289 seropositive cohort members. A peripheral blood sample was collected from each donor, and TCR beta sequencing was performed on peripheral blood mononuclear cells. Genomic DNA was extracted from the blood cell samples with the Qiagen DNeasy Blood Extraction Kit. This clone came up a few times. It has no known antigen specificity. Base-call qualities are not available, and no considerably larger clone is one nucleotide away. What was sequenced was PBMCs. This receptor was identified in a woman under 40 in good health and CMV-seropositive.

The CDR3 reads as follows: CASSESGRPQPQHF. The DNA is as follows: TGTGCCAGCAGTGAGTCCGGGAGGCCTCAGCCCCAGCATTTT. The V and J genes are TRBV25-1 and TRBJ1-5, with no confident D gene call. Sequences MGHDK (CDR1) and SYGVNS (CDR2) are obtained from the germline V gene. The CDR3 runs 14 residues from the cysteine to the phenylalanine. The only DNA kept is the CDR3, 42 bases in frame from the first base. V sheds 3 bases and J sheds 6 bases, leaving 12 bases between their ends.